The 6 T cell receptor beta chains below come from one sample, sequenced in a study of shared clonotypes between healthy human individuals. Profiling relied on immunoSEQ multiplex PCR, and the TCRdb table lists in-frame clones only, not all of them. The sample lists over 2 million clones, about 95% occurring once. The specimen was naive CD4+ T cells sorted from blood. Noted subset: CD45RA+ positively selected. Source of these receptors: a man aged 18 to 30 in good health.

Worth noting for this clone: This CDR3 is also generated by other DNA sequences in the sample. The chain employs TRBV10-3 and TRBJ2-7; TRBD1 might be the D (6 bases). From germline, CDR1 is ENHRY and CDR2 SYGVKD. V was pared by 3 bases and J by 4 bases, with 7 bases between. The CDR3 contains 12 residues. CDR3 in amino acids: CAISEGGYEQYF. The DNA of the CDR3 is TGTGCCATCAGTGAAGGGGGTTACGAGCAGTACTTC.

The chain employs TRBV6-5 and TRBJ1-2; unclear D gene. Germline V gives CDR1 MNHEY, CDR2 SVGAGI. Trimming shortened V by 6 bases and J by 8 bases, and 19 bases separated the two germline ends. CDR3 length: 14 residues. In DNA form, the CDR3 reads TGTGCCAGCAGAACCGGGAAGAGAGAACGGGGCTACACCTTC. This encodes CASRTGKRERGYTF.

The chain combines TRBV29-1 with TRBJ1-2; no definite D call. This CDR3 is 13 amino acids long. V lost 3 bases, J lost 3 bases, and 11 bases lay in between. The germline CDR1 and CDR2 sequences are SQVTM and ANQGSEA. The CDR3 coding sequence is TGCAGCGTTGAGAATTTCGGGGACTATGGCTACACCTTC. Its translation is CSVENFGDYGYTF.

The V and J genes are TRBV29-1 and TRBJ1-1; D might be TRBD1 (6 bases). Germline CDR1 and CDR2: SQVTM and ANQGSEA. The CDR3 totals 15 residues. Deletions cut 0 bases from V and 5 bases from J, with 16 bases between. In nucleotides, the CDR3 is TGCAGCGTTGAAGATGTGGGGGGGGCGCGAACTGAAGCTTTCTTT. It is translated as CSVEDVGGARTEAFF. The variable domain in full, with the rest retrieved from reference TRBV29-1 and TRBJ1-1, is SAVISQKPSRDICQRGTSLTIQCQVDSQVTMMFWYRQQPGQSLTLIATANQGSEATYESGFVIDKFPISRPNLTFSTLTVSNMSPEDSSIYLCSVEDVGGARTEAFFGQGTRLTVV.

The chain recombines TRBV7-9 with TRBJ2-1, with 10 bases lining up with TRBD2. With 4 bases clipped from V and 0 bases from J, the junction kept 6 bases outside the gene matches. This CDR3 region has 17 residues. The V gene's germline CDR1 is SEHNR and CDR2 FQNEAQ (reference sequence). The CDR3 region is CASSYLAGAYSYNEQFF. The CDR3 DNA is TGTGCCAGCAGCTATCTAGCGGGGGCCTACTCCTACAATGAGCAGTTCTTC.

This chain uses TRBV5-4 with TRBJ2-3, with a weak D call TRBD1 (6 bases). This CDR3 is 15 amino acids long. The V gene lost 7 bases and the J gene lost 2 bases, with 17 bases spanning the gap. Germline CDR1 is SGHNT and CDR2 is YYREEE (reference sequence). This chain's CDR3 is CASRTDSQSTDTQYF. DNA of the CDR3: TGTGCCAGCCGAACGGACAGTCAGTCCACAGATACGCAGTATTTT. Full variable domain (outside the CDR3, taken from reference TRBV5-4 and TRBJ2-3): ETGVTQSPTHLIKTRGQQVTLRCSSQSGHNTVSWYQQALGQGPQFIFQYYREEENGRGNFPPRFSGLQFPNYSSELNVNALELDDSALYLCASRTDSQSTDTQYFGPGTRLTVL.